Reported below is one T cell receptor beta chain. Its cognate antigen is unknown. These donors, healthy bone marrow donors, were studied. The data were obtained in a study of cytomegalovirus exposure and HLA in healthy donors. The overall study: Earlier results showed approximately 110 million unique TCR beta sequences derived from approximately 180 million T cells. Study-wide results and limits: The study flagged 150 to 200 TCR beta chains as cytomegalovirus-associated. Follow-up analysis seemed to connect common viral pathogens with several of the most significant clusters identified.

This PCR relied on a set of 60 Vbeta primers and 13 Jbeta primers. Generated by immunoSEQ multiplex PCR, the TCRdb table keeps only in-frame clones and is missing some. The data show over 130,000 clones, 70% to 85% seen once. The CDR3 length is 14 residues. Germline CDR1 and CDR2: LNHDA and SQIVND (reference sequence). V was shortened by 4 bases and J by 1 base, with 10 bases between the two germline ends. This chain links TRBV19 with TRBJ2-5; tentative D call: TRBD2 (7 bases). The clonotype originates from a man aged 35-49 years in good health and CMV-seronegative. The specimen was PBMCs. This CDR3 reads CASSSRGAQETQYF. The CDR3 region has the DNA TGTGCCAGTAGTAGCCGGGGGGCCCAAGAGACCCAGTACTTC. The full variable domain, completed using reference TRBV19 and TRBJ2-5, is DGGITQSPKYLFRKEGQNVTLSCEQNLNHDAMYWYRQDPGQGLRLIYYSQIVNDFQKGDIAEGYSVSREKKESFPLTVTSAQKNPTAFYLCASSSRGAQETQYFGPGTRLLVL.